These 23 T cell receptor beta chains came from one sample sequenced in a study of T cell repertoires in cytomegalovirus infection. TCRdb redid the calling of the reads with MiXCR, one entry per CDR3 protein. The profile covers under 850,000 distinct CDR3 sequences, with about 33% appearing a single time and over 15% taken by the ten largest. No antigen has been assigned to these receptors. The sequencing used cultured PBMCs, collected from culture after CMV antigen stimulation. The receptors shown here come from a human donor in good health (CMV status not recorded). Some clones in this sample may be carry-over from other donors' samples.

This clonotype was picked up one time. The V call is TRBV28, the J call TRBJ2-5; D not resolved. This CDR3 contains 14 residues. With 7 bases removed from V and 1 base from J, the gap between germline ends came to 13 bases. CDR1 is MDHEN, CDR2 SYDVKM, per germline. The CDR3 loop is CASNTLAFQETQYF. CDR3 coding DNA: TGTGCCAGCAATACTTTAGCTTTCCAAGAGACCCAGTACTTC. Full variable domain (outside the CDR3, taken from reference TRBV28 and TRBJ2-5): DVKVTQSSRYLVKRTGEKVFLECVQDMDHENMFWYRQDPGLGLRLIYFSYDVKMKEKGDIPEGYSVSREKKERFSLILESASTNQTSMYLCASNTLAFQETQYFGPGTRLLVL.

This clonotype was detected ten times or more. The rearrangement links TRBV7-8 to TRBJ1-5; no clear D gene. The CDR3 is 15 residues long. CDR1 is SGHVS, CDR2 FQNEAQ, per germline. V lost 2 bases and J lost 3, with 11 bases in between. The CDR3 DNA follows: TGTGCCAGCAGCTTATCGAGGACCTACAATCAGCCCCAGCATTTT. It specifies CASSLSRTYNQPQHF. The complete variable domain, with remaining parts taken from reference TRBV7-8 and TRBJ1-5, reads GAGVSQSPRYKVAKRGQDVALRCDPISGHVSLFWYQQALGQGPEFLTYFQNEAQLDKSGLPSDRFFAERPEGSVSTLKIQRTQQEDSAVYLCASSLSRTYNQPQHFGDGTRLSIL.

This clonotype was recorded a few times. The chain employs TRBV11-2 and TRBJ2-5; no clear D gene. Looked up from germline, CDR1 is SGHAT and CDR2 is FQNNGV. The ends were cut back, 0 bases at V and 5 bases at J, with 13 bases in the middle. The CDR3 length is 15 residues. The CDR3 DNA follows: TGTGCCAGCAGCTTAGATCCGGCCGGGCGGGAGACCCAGTACTTC. It is translated as CASSLDPAGRETQYF.

The chain carries TRBV25-1 and TRBJ2-3; D not resolved. This CDR3 is built from 16 residues. V was trimmed by 1 base and J by 2 bases, leaving 13 bases between them. CDR1 is MGHDK and CDR2 is SYGVNS in the germline V gene. CDR3 region: CASSESAGFFTDTQYF. The CDR3 region has the DNA TGTGCCAGCAGTGAATCAGCCGGGTTCTTCACAGATACGCAGTATTTT. The variable domain in full, completed from reference TRBV25-1 and TRBJ2-3, reads EADIYQTPRYLVIGTGKKITLECSQTMGHDKMYWYQQDPGMELHLIHYSYGVNSTEKGDLSSESTVSRIRTEHFPLTLESARPSHTSQYLCASSESAGFFTDTQYFGPGTRLTVL.

This clonotype was seen a handful of times. The chain employs TRBV20-1 and TRBJ2-7, with 13 bases lining up with TRBD2. After removal of 6 bases from V and 0 bases from J, the junction contained 5 bases not matched to a gene. The CDR3 length is 15 residues. From germline, CDR1 is DFQATT and CDR2 SNEGSKA (reference sequence). The CDR3 loop is CSAKGTSGISYEQYF. The CDR3, as DNA: TGCAGTGCCAAGGGGACTAGCGGGATCTCCTACGAGCAGTACTTC.

V is TRBV7-2 and J is TRBJ2-2, with D perhaps TRBD2 (6 bases). There are 15 residues in the CDR3. Germline V gene sequence: CDR1 SGHTA, CDR2 FQGNSA. With 6 bases removed from V and 3 bases from J, the gap between germline ends came to 14 bases. CDR3 nucleotide sequence: TGTGCCAGCAGACAACGGGGGTGGGACACCGGGGAGCTGTTTTTT. As protein: CASRQRGWDTGELFF.

The chain is built from TRBV7-4 and TRBJ2-2; 7 bases are a match to TRBD1. Germline-derived CDR1 and CDR2 are SGHVT and SQSDAQ. With 11 bases clipped from V and 4 bases from J, the junction kept 10 bases outside the gene matches. The CDR3 is 14 residues long. The CDR3 DNA reads as TGTGCCGGACAGGAGGTCGGTGGCACCGGGGAGCTGTTTTTT. This encodes CAGQEVGGTGELFF.

In this sample, this clonotype turned up a few times. Here the CDR3 DNA reads TGTGCCAGCAGCACAGCGTCCTCTGGAAACACCATATATTTT. This gives the protein CASSTASSGNTIYF. This chain connects TRBV6-1 to TRBJ1-3, with D unresolved. Trimming stripped 6 bases from V and 0 bases from J, with 9 bases between. This CDR3 comprises 14 residues. Germline loops: CDR1 MNHNS, CDR2 SASEGT.

This rearrangement joins TRBV11-2 to TRBJ2-7; 10 bases are shared with TRBD2. The CDR3 consists of 15 residues. The trim removed 2 bases at V and 4 bases at J, leaving 5 bases unmatched. CDR1 SGHAT and CDR2 FQNNGV come from the germline V gene. In DNA form, the CDR3 reads TGTGCCAGCAGCTTACTAGCGGGAGCCTATTACGAGCAGTACTTC. Its protein is CASSLLAGAYYEQYF. Combining the CDR3 with reference TRBV11-2 and TRBJ2-7 gives the whole variable domain EAGVAQSPRYKIIEKRQSVAFWCNPISGHATLYWYQQILGQGPKLLIQFQNNGVVDDSQLPKDRFSAERLKGVDSTLKIQPAKLEDSAVYLCASSLLAGAYYEQYFGPGTRLTVT.

The chain couples TRBV12-3 or TRBV12-4 to TRBJ2-5; 7 positions match TRBD1. This CDR3 is built from 17 residues. V shed 5 bases and J 0 bases; nucleotides not matched to a gene: 12. The CDR3 DNA reads as TGTGCCAGCAGTCCTCGACAGGGAGAGGGGTACCAAGAGACCCAGTACTTC. It codes for CASSPRQGEGYQETQYF.

The chain links TRBV6-1 to TRBJ2-1; D remains unclear. V lost 2 bases, J lost 1 base, and 9 bases lay in between. CDR3 length: 15 amino acids. Germline V gene data show CDR1 as MNHNS and CDR2 as SASEGT. Here the CDR3 reads CASSERERSYNEQFF. The CDR3 nucleotides read TGTGCCAGCAGTGAACGAGAGCGTTCCTACAATGAGCAGTTCTTC.

The J gene is TRBJ2-5, the V gene TRBV24-1; D is undetermined. CDR3 size: 12 residues. The V gene's germline CDR1 is KGHDR and CDR2 SFDVKD. V gave up 4 bases and J gave up 7 bases, with 9 bases separating them. The CDR3 spells CATSDRYRTQYF. In DNA, the CDR3 is TGTGCCACCAGTGACCGCTACAGGACCCAGTACTTC.

The J gene is TRBJ1-6, the V gene TRBV7-9; D gene ambiguous. The CDR3 is 14 amino acids. Per the germline V gene, CDR1 is SEHNR and CDR2 is FQNEAQ (reference sequence). Trimming pared 1 base from V and 7 bases from J, leaving 8 bases between. DNA for the CDR3: TGTGCCAGCAGCTTAGATAGTTCCAATTCACCCCTCCACTTT. Translated, it gives CASSLDSSNSPLHF. The whole variable domain, remainder taken from reference TRBV7-9 and TRBJ1-6, is DTGVSQNPRHKITKRGQNVTFRCDPISEHNRLYWYRQTLGQGPEFLTYFQNEAQLEKSRLLSDRFSAERPKGSFSTLEIQRTEQGDSAMYLCASSLDSSNSPLHFGNGTRLTVT.

V usage is TRBV2 and J usage is TRBJ2-7; TRBD2 aligns across 8 bases. Trimming took 9 bases from V and 6 from J; bases not matched to a gene: 13. CDR3 length: 14 residues. The germline gives CDR1 SNHLY, CDR2 FYNNEI. The CDR3 coding sequence is TGTGCCAGACGGCCCAGCGGGGGACCGGGCGAGCAGTACTTC. Translating gives CARRPSGGPGEQYF.

This clonotype was picked up a small number of times. This chain connects TRBV18 to TRBJ2-7; the D is unclear. Germline V gives CDR1 KGHSH, CDR2 LQKENI. This CDR3 region has 14 residues. V lost 0 bases and J lost 7, with 13 bases in between. The CDR3 is CASSPPFRLGEQYF. For the CDR3, the DNA is TGTGCCAGCTCACCACCGTTCCGCCTAGGGGAGCAGTACTTC.

The V call is TRBV12-3 or TRBV12-4, the J call TRBJ2-3; TRBD1 agrees at 7 bases. The CDR3 covers 15 residues. Trimming at V came to 3 bases and at J to 1 base, leaving 4 bases not matched to a gene. CDR3 sequence (DNA): TGTGCCAGCAGTTTGAGGGGGCTAGGCACAGATACGCAGTATTTT. It codes for CASSLRGLGTDTQYF.

The V call is TRBV15, the J call TRBJ2-5; D may be TRBD1 or TRBD2 (5 bases each). Germline V CDR1 and CDR2: LNHNV, YYDKDF (reference sequence). This CDR3 spans 18 amino acids. V lost 0 bases to trimming and J lost 3 bases, with 20 bases between them. The CDR3 region is CATSRDPNSGRGKETQYF. The CDR3 nucleotides are TGTGCCACCAGCAGAGATCCCAATTCGGGACGGGGTAAAGAGACCCAGTACTTC.

This chain connects TRBV7-9 to TRBJ1-1, with a weak D call TRBD1 (5 bases). The CDR3 covers 13 residues. The germline V and J ends were trimmed by 1 base and 7 bases, with 10 bases remaining between them. Germline CDR1 and CDR2: SEHNR and FQNEAQ (reference sequence). CDR3 nucleotides: TGTGCCAGCAGCTTAGTGGGGGAAAGTGAAGCTTTCTTT. This codes for CASSLVGESEAFF.

This clonotype was recorded a few times. J is TRBJ2-4 and V is TRBV20-1, with 7 bases fitting TRBD1. V was pared by 3 bases and J by 0 bases, with 11 bases of the junction left unmatched. The CDR3 sequence is 17 residues long. Germline CDR1 and CDR2: DFQATT and SNEGSKA (reference sequence). The CDR3, as DNA: TGCAGTGCTAGCAGATATACAGGGGAACTAGCCAAAAACATTCAGTACTTC. Translating gives CSASRYTGELAKNIQYF.

This rearrangement joins TRBV9 to TRBJ1-2; 8 positions match TRBD1. V gave up 0 bases and J gave up 8 bases; unmatched junction bases: 6. This CDR3 contains 14 residues. Germline CDR1 and CDR2: SGDLS and YYNGEE. The CDR3 reads CASSVATGVTGYTF. DNA of the CDR3: TGTGCCAGCAGCGTAGCGACAGGGGTAACAGGCTACACCTTC.

The J gene is TRBJ2-3, the V gene TRBV7-2; D unresolved. The CDR3 extends over 14 amino acids. The germline V and J ends were trimmed by 2 bases and 6 bases, with 12 bases remaining between them. The germline V gene encodes CDR1 SGHTA and CDR2 FQGNSA. For the CDR3, the DNA is TGTGCCAGCAGCTTAAATACGCTCAGTGATACGCAGTATTTT. As protein: CASSLNTLSDTQYF.

This clonotype was found a few times. J is TRBJ1-2 and V is TRBV7-9; possibly TRBD1 for D (5 bases). Germline CDR1 SEHNR, CDR2 FQNEAQ (reference sequence). V lost 3 bases to trimming and J lost 5 bases, with 13 bases between them. The CDR3 runs to 14 residues. The CDR3 nucleotides are TGTGCCAGCAGCTTGCACGACAGTCATTATGGCTACACCTTC. This codes for CASSLHDSHYGYTF.

This chain joins TRBV20-1 and TRBJ2-5; 11 bases fit TRBD2. J was trimmed by 1 base and V by 5 bases; bases with no gene match: 3. CDR3 length: 14 residues. The germline CDR1 and CDR2 sequences are DFQATT and SNEGSKA (reference sequence). CDR3 region: CSAGSGGAQETQYF. CDR3 in DNA: TGCAGTGCTGGTAGCGGGGGGGCCCAAGAGACCCAGTACTTC.